Following are 10 T cell receptor beta chains from one sample sequenced in a study of OX40 agonist ivuxolimab in advanced cancers. Using immunoSEQ multiplex PCR, the repertoire was profiled, and TCRdb retains in-frame clones only, with some absent. Of roughly 69,000 clones listed, 87% were seen once; the top ten hold 3.5% to 5%. This specimen consisted of CD4+ or CD8+ T cells sorted from blood, obtained in a trial of the OX40 agonist ivuxolimab. These receptors were collected from an adult with an advanced solid tumor such as melanoma, head and neck, liver or kidney cancer.

The chain couples TRBV19 to TRBJ1-5, with D perhaps matching TRBD1 (5 bases). The V end lost 3 bases, the J end lost 7 bases, and 10 bases lay between the germline ends. The germline gives CDR1 LNHDA, CDR2 SQIVND (reference sequence). The CDR3 has 13 amino acids. The CDR3 sequence is CASSISDSQPQHF. The DNA of the CDR3 is TGTGCCAGTAGTATCAGCGACAGCCAGCCCCAGCATTTT.

V usage is TRBV11-3 and J usage is TRBJ1-2; tentative D call: TRBD1 (5 bases). Germline lookup yields CDR1 SGHNT and CDR2 YENEEA. The CDR3 consists of 15 residues. The V end lost 6 bases, the J end lost 2 bases, and 16 bases lay between the germline ends. The chain's CDR3 is CASRQTGDGNYGYTF. The CDR3 coding sequence is TGTGCCAGCAGACAAACGGGGGACGGAAACTATGGCTACACCTTC.

The rearrangement joins TRBV9 to TRBJ1-2; D is undetermined. Germline loops: CDR1 SGDLS, CDR2 YYNGEE. With 4 bases removed from V and 8 bases from J, the gap between germline ends came to 18 bases. CDR3 length equals 14 residues. CDR3 sequence: CASSPEVAMGGYTF. Written as DNA, the CDR3 is TGTGCCAGCAGCCCAGAAGTGGCAATGGGAGGCTACACCTTC.

The gene calls are TRBV9 and TRBJ1-4; a possible D gene is TRBD1 (5 bases). Germline loops: CDR1 SGDLS, CDR2 YYNGEE. Trimming removed 3 bases from V and 6 bases from J, with 9 bases in between. The CDR3 contains 13 residues. This CDR3 reads CASSAGTDEKLFF. CDR3 bases: TGTGCCAGCAGCGCAGGGACGGATGAAAAACTGTTTTTT.

V and J are TRBV6-1 and TRBJ2-5, with D maybe TRBD1 (6 bases). V lost 6 bases and J 4 bases, leaving 18 bases between the germline ends. Germline V gives CDR1 MNHNS, CDR2 SASEGT. The length of the CDR3 is 15 residues. The CDR3 bases are TGTGCCAGCAGCGAAACAGGGTTCAAGTTAGAGACCCAGTACTTC. Residues: CASSETGFKLETQYF.

The V and J genes are TRBV30 and TRBJ1-5; D is possibly TRBD1 (5 bases). CDR3 length: 14 amino acids. Germline V gene data show CDR1 as GTSNPN and CDR2 as SVGIG (reference sequence). Trimming took 1 base from V and 2 from J, leaving 9 bases between them. The CDR3 reads CAWSEGHGNQPQHF. As DNA, the CDR3 is TGTGCCTGGAGTGAGGGGCACGGCAATCAGCCCCAGCATTTT.

The chain combines TRBV5-1 with TRBJ2-3; D gene uncertain. Germline CDR1 and CDR2: SGHRS and YFSETQ. The CDR3 spans 14 residues. V lost 0 bases and J lost 2, with 7 bases in between. This chain's CDR3 is CASSLAAPTDTQYF. As DNA, the CDR3 is TGCGCCAGCAGCTTGGCGGCCCCCACAGATACGCAGTATTTT.

The chain carries TRBV9 and TRBJ2-1; D is tentatively TRBD1 or TRBD2 (6 bases each). The length of the CDR3 is 16 residues. Germline V gene data show CDR1 as SGDLS and CDR2 as YYNGEE. Deletions cut 3 bases from V and 4 bases from J, with 17 bases between. This CDR3 is CASSAGGRGTYNEQFF. In DNA form, the CDR3 reads TGTGCCAGCAGCGCAGGAGGTCGCGGGACATACAATGAGCAGTTCTTC. The variable domain in full, with the rest retrieved from reference TRBV9 and TRBJ2-1, is DSGVTQTPKHLITATGQRVTLRCSPRSGDLSVYWYQQSLDQGLQFLIQYYNGEERAKGNILERFSAQQFPDLHSELNLSSLELGDSALYFCASSAGGRGTYNEQFFGPGTRLTVL.

The V call is TRBV7-9, the J call TRBJ2-3, with D perhaps TRBD2 (5 bases). CDR1 is SEHNR, CDR2 FQNEAQ, per germline (reference sequence). The V end lost 6 bases, the J end lost 2 bases, and 6 bases lay between the germline ends. This CDR3 is 12 amino acids long. In DNA form, the CDR3 reads TGTGCCAGCAGGGACTCCACAGATACGCAGTATTTT. This sequence encodes CASRDSTDTQYF.

This sequence joins TRBV5-4 and TRBJ2-7; TRBD2 agrees at 12 bases. Germline trimming cut 4 bases from V and 0 bases from J; bases unmatched to any gene: 11. The V gene's germline CDR1 is SGHNT and CDR2 YYREEE (reference sequence). The CDR3 consists of 18 residues. CDR3 coding DNA: TGTGCCAGCAGCCAGAACCTAGGACTAGCGGGACCCTCCTACGAGCAGTACTTC. It codes for CASSQNLGLAGPSYEQYF.